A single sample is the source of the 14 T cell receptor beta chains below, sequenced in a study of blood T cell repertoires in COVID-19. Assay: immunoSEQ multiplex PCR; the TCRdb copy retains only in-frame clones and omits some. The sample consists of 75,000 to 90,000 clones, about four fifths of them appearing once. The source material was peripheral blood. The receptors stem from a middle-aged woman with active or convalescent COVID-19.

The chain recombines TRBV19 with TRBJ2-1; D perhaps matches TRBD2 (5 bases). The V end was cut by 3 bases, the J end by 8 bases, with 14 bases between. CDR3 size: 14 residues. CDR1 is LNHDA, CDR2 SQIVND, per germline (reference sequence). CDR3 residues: CASSMGADFDEQFF. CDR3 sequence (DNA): TGTGCCAGTAGTATGGGAGCCGACTTCGATGAGCAGTTCTTC.

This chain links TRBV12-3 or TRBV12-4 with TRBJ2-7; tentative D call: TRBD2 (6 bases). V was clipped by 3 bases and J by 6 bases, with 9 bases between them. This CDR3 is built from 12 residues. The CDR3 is CASSFYGSEQYF. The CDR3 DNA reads TGTGCCAGCAGTTTTTACGGGAGCGAGCAGTACTTC.

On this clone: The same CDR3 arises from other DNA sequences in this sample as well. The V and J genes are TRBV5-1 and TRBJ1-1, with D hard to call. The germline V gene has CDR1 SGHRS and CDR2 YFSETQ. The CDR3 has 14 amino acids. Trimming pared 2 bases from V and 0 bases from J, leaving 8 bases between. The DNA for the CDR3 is TGCGCCAGCAGCTTCGAGGGAATGAACACTGAAGCTTTCTTT. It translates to CASSFEGMNTEAFF.

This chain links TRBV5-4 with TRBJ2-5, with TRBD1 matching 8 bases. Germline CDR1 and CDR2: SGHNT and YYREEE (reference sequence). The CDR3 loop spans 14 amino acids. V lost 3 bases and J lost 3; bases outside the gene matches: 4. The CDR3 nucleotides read TGTGCCAGCAGCTCGACGACAGGGGAAGAGACCCAGTACTTC. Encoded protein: CASSSTTGEETQYF. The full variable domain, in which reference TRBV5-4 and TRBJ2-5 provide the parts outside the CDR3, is ETGVTQSPTHLIKTRGQQVTLRCSSQSGHNTVSWYQQALGQGPQFIFQYYREEENGRGNFPPRFSGLQFPNYSSELNVNALELDDSALYLCASSSTTGEETQYFGPGTRLLVL.

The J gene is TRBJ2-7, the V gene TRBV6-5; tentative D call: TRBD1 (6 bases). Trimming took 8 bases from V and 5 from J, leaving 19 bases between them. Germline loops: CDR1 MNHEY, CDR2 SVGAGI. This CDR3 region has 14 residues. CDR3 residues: CASLLLQGFDEQYF. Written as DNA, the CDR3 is TGTGCCAGCCTCCTACTACAGGGATTTGACGAGCAGTACTTC.

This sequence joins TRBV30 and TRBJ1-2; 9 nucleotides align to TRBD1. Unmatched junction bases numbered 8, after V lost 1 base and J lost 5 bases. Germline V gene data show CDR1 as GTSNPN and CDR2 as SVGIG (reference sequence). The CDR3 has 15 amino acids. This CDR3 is CAWSATRDREYGYTF. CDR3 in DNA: TGTGCCTGGAGTGCCACCCGGGACAGGGAGTATGGCTACACCTTC.

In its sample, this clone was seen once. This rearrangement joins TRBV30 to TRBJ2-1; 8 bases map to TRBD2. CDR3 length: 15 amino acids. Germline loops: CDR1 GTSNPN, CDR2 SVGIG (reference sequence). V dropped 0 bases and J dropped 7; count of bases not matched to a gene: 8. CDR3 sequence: CAWSVGRGGRNEQFF. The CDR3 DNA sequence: TGTGCCTGGAGTGTCGGTCGGGGGGGCCGTAATGAGCAGTTCTTC.

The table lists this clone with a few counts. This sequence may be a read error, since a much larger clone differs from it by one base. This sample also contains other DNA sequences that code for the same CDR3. The CDR3 loop reads CASSYSTDTQYF. CDR3 DNA: TGCGCCAGCAGTTATAGCACAGATACGCAGTATTTT. The chain combines TRBV10-1 with TRBJ2-3, with no clear D. CDR1 and CDR2 (germline): WNHNN, SYGVQD (reference sequence). Trimming took 5 bases from V and 0 from J, leaving 3 bases between them. This CDR3 region has 12 residues.

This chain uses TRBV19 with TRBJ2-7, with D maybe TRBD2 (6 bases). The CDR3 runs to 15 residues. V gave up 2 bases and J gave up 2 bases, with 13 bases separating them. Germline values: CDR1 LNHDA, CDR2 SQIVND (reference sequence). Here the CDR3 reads CASSITASAAYEQYF. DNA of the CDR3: TGTGCCAGTAGTATAACCGCTAGCGCCGCCTACGAGCAGTACTTC.

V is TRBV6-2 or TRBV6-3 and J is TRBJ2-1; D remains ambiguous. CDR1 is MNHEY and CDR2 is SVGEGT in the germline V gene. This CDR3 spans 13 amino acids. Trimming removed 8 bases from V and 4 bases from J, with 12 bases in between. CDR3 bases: TGTGCCAGCGGCCGGGCCGGTTACAATGAGCAGTTCTTC. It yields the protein CASGRAGYNEQFF.

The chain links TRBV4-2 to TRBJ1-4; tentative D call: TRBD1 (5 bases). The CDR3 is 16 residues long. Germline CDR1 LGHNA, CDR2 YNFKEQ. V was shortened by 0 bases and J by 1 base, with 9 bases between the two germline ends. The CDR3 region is CASSQDGAQTNEKLFF. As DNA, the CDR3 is TGTGCCAGCAGCCAAGATGGGGCGCAAACTAATGAAAAACTGTTTTTT.

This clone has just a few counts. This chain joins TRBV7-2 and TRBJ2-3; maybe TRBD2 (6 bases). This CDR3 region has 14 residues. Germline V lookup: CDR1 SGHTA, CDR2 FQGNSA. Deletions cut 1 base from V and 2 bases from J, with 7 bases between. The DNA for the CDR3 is TGTGCCAGCAGCTTAGTACTAGCCACAGATACGCAGTATTTT. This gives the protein CASSLVLATDTQYF.

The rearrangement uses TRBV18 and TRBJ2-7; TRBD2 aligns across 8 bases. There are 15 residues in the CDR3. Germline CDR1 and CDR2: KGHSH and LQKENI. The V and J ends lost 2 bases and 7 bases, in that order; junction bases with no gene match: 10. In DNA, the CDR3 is TGTGCCAGCTCACCAAACGGGGGGGGAGATGGTGAGCAGTACTTC. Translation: CASSPNGGGDGEQYF.

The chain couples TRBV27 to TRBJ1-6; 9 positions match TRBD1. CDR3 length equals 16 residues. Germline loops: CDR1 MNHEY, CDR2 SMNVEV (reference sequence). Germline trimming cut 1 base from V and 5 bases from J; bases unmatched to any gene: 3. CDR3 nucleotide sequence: TGTGCCAGCAGTTTATTGGGGGACAGGGATAATTCACCCCTCCACTTT. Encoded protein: CASSLLGDRDNSPLHF.